This TCR beta chain derives from a study of blood T cell repertoires in COVID-19. Across the study: Whether acute or convalescent, the COVID-19 samples came from the United States, Italy and Spain. The analysed material was cDNA or gDNA that came from T cells, B-cell-depleted T cells, or PBMCs.

This CDR3 spans 15 amino acids. With 4 bases clipped from V and 0 bases from J, the junction kept 4 bases outside the gene matches. Per the germline V gene, CDR1 is SGHRS and CDR2 is YFSETQ. Profiled with immunoSEQ multiplex PCR; TCRdb holds only in-frame clones, not every one. The data hold around 140,000 clones, with 88% observed a single time. The TCR sequence derives from a human donor in a cohort sampled during active COVID-19. This chain links TRBV5-1 with TRBJ2-1; 7 positions agree with TRBD1. Input material: peripheral blood. CDR3 protein: CASSTGVRSYNEQFF. DNA of the CDR3: TGCGCCAGCAGCACAGGGGTGCGCTCCTACAATGAGCAGTTCTTC.